The 19 T cell receptor beta chains listed next were all sequenced from one sample in a study of blood T cell repertoires in COVID-19. Assay: immunoSEQ multiplex PCR; the TCRdb copy retains only in-frame clones and omits some. The sample yields 390,000 or so clones, 87% seen once. Sequenced input: PBMCs or T cells enriched from blood (not recorded which). These receptors all stem from a woman in her forties or fifties who had recovered from COVID-19.

The genes are TRBV3-1 (or the pseudogene TRBV3-2) and TRBJ2-2; unclear D gene. Germline lookup yields CDR1 LGHDT and CDR2 YNNKEL (reference sequence). The CDR3 runs 12 residues. V lost 6 bases and J lost 6, with 8 bases in between. This CDR3 reads CASSLQAGELFF. The DNA of the CDR3 is TGTGCCAGCAGTCTCCAGGCCGGGGAGCTGTTTTTT.

The V call is TRBV18, the J call TRBJ1-1; 10 nucleotides align to TRBD1. Per the germline V gene, CDR1 is KGHSH and CDR2 is LQKENI. The CDR3 length is 14 residues. The V segment lost 5 bases and the J segment 5 bases; nucleotides outside the gene matches: 5. CDR3 loop: CASSSRTGGTEAFF. CDR3 DNA: TGTGCCAGCTCATCACGGACAGGGGGGACTGAAGCTTTCTTT. The whole variable domain, filled in from reference TRBV18 and TRBJ1-1, reads NAGVMQNPRHLVRRRGQEARLRCSPMKGHSHVYWYRQLPEEGLKFMVYLQKENIIDESGMPKERFSAEFPKEGPSILRIQQVVRGDSAAYFCASSSRTGGTEAFFGQGTRLTVV.

For this clone: Other DNA sequences of this sample code for an identical CDR3. The V call is TRBV27, the J call TRBJ1-1, with D perhaps TRBD1 (5 bases). This CDR3 contains 13 residues. The germline V gene has CDR1 MNHEY and CDR2 SMNVEV (reference sequence). The ends were cut back, 4 bases at V and 2 bases at J, with 8 bases in the middle. In DNA, the CDR3 is TGTGCCAGCAGTTATAGGGGAAACACTGAAGCTTTCTTT. It codes for CASSYRGNTEAFF.

The CDR3 loop is CASRTGFSGNQPQHF. CDR3 nucleotides: TGTGCCAGCAGAACAGGGTTTAGTGGCAATCAGCCCCAGCATTTT. V gene TRBV28 combines with J gene TRBJ1-5; maybe TRBD1 (6 bases). V was shortened by 6 bases and J by 2 bases, with 14 bases between the two germline ends. The CDR3 has 15 amino acids. CDR1 and CDR2 from the germline V gene are MDHEN and SYDVKM.

The gene calls are TRBV7-9 and TRBJ2-3; no reliable D call. V gave up 0 bases and J gave up 2 bases, with 6 bases separating them. The CDR3 is 14 amino acids. In germline, CDR1 is SEHNR, CDR2 FQNEAQ (reference sequence). The CDR3 sequence is CASSLAAVTDTQYF. The CDR3 DNA reads as TGTGCCAGCAGCTTAGCGGCAGTCACAGATACGCAGTATTTT.

The rearrangement joins TRBV5-4 to TRBJ1-3; 7 positions agree with TRBD1. Germline values: CDR1 SGHNT, CDR2 YYREEE (reference sequence). The V segment lost 1 base and the J segment 0 bases; nucleotides outside the gene matches: 7. The CDR3 length is 17 residues. CDR3 DNA sequence: TGTGCCAGCAGCTTGCCCCCAGGGACAGCCTCTGGAAACACCATATATTTT. Protein: CASSLPPGTASGNTIYF.

A single count supports this clone. The chain combines TRBV18 with TRBJ1-3, with a weak D call TRBD1 (6 bases). Germline CDR1 reads KGHSH; CDR2 reads LQKENI. V gave up 1 base and J gave up 0 bases, with 10 bases separating them. The CDR3 spans 16 residues. CDR3 region: CASSPQPGHSGNTIYF. The CDR3 DNA is TGTGCCAGCTCACCACAACCGGGACACTCTGGAAACACCATATATTTT.

The J gene is TRBJ1-3, the V gene TRBV12-3 or TRBV12-4, with D perhaps TRBD1 (5 bases). The V end lost 1 base, the J end lost 8 bases, and 6 bases lay between the germline ends. CDR3 size: 12 residues. The CDR3 nucleotides read TGTGCCAGCAGTTTAGGGGGCCACACCATATATTTT. Protein product: CASSLGGHTIYF.

CDR3 nucleotides: TGTGCCAGCAGCGTAGCTACGGGGGGGCATTCACCCCTCCACTTT. Its translation is CASSVATGGHSPLHF. The V call is TRBV9, the J call TRBJ1-6, with D maybe TRBD1 (6 bases). V dropped 0 bases and J dropped 8 bases, with 12 bases sitting between them. CDR1 and CDR2 from the germline V gene are SGDLS and YYNGEE. This CDR3 contains 15 residues.

The CDR3 region is CASSEYGGGAFF. The CDR3 DNA reads as TGTGCCAGCAGTGAATATGGGGGCGGAGCTTTCTTT. The V gene is TRBV2, the J gene TRBJ1-1, with D maybe TRBD1 (6 bases). CDR3 length: 12 amino acids. The germline V and J ends were trimmed by 2 bases and 10 bases, with 11 bases remaining between them. Germline values: CDR1 SNHLY, CDR2 FYNNEI.

The chain recombines TRBV18 with TRBJ2-1; D gene ambiguous. The V and J ends lost 2 bases and 6 bases respectively, with 5 bases between them. From germline, CDR1 is KGHSH and CDR2 LQKENI. The CDR3 is made up of 12 amino acids. CDR3 nucleotides: TGTGCCAGCTCACCAGGCCTCAATGAGCAGTTCTTC. This encodes CASSPGLNEQFF.

The chain is built from TRBV9 and TRBJ2-5; D unclear. The CDR3 is 15 residues long. V lost 3 bases and J lost 3, with 15 bases in between. Germline V gene sequence: CDR1 SGDLS, CDR2 YYNGEE. The CDR3 DNA is TGTGCCAGCAGCGCCCGACTCGGGTCTAAAGAGACCCAGTACTTC. The encoded protein is CASSARLGSKETQYF.

This clone was picked up one time. The V gene is TRBV28, the J gene TRBJ1-1; D remains ambiguous. The V and J ends lost 6 bases and 7 bases respectively, with 18 bases between them. There are 14 residues in the CDR3. Germline CDR1 is MDHEN and CDR2 is SYDVKM. The CDR3 here is CASSPALVSLEAFF. The DNA of the CDR3 is TGTGCCAGCAGCCCCGCCTTAGTGAGCCTTGAAGCTTTCTTT.

The chain couples TRBV5-4 to TRBJ1-6; D gene uncertain. Germline lookup yields CDR1 SGHNT and CDR2 YYREEE (reference sequence). CDR3 length: 14 amino acids. Trimming removed 0 bases at V and 4 bases at J, with 5 bases between. In DNA form, the CDR3 reads TGTGCCAGCAGCTTGGCCAGTTATAATTCACCCCTCCACTTT. This codes for CASSLASYNSPLHF.

V usage is TRBV12-3 or TRBV12-4 and J usage is TRBJ1-4; D is unresolved. Trimming removed 5 bases at V and 5 bases at J, with 9 bases between. This CDR3 has 13 residues. The CDR3 loop reads CASSPGENEKLFF. Written as DNA, the CDR3 is TGTGCCAGCAGTCCCGGGGAAAATGAAAAACTGTTTTTT.

As concerns this clone: Other DNA sequences of this sample code for an identical CDR3. The chain has TRBV27 and TRBJ1-3; D is undetermined. The germline V gene encodes CDR1 MNHEY and CDR2 SMNVEV (reference sequence). Trimming cost V 5 bases and J 0 bases, with 5 bases left between them. The CDR3 runs to 13 residues. CDR3 sequence reads: CASSPGSGNTIYF. CDR3 DNA: TGTGCCAGCAGTCCAGGCTCTGGAAACACCATATATTTT.

CDR3 sequence reads: CASSPPGLAEVTDTQYF. The DNA for the CDR3 is TGCGCCAGCAGCCCGCCGGGGCTAGCGGAGGTTACAGATACGCAGTATTTT. This sequence joins TRBV4-1 and TRBJ2-3, with 7 bases aligning to TRBD2. The CDR3 is 17 residues long. The trim removed 4 bases at V and 3 bases at J, leaving 13 bases unmatched. Germline CDR1 and CDR2: MGHRA and YSYEKL.

The chain couples TRBV5-5 to TRBJ1-1; weak D call: TRBD1 (5 bases). The CDR3 totals 12 residues. Trimming shortened V by 4 bases and J by 8 bases, and 12 bases separated the two germline ends. Germline V gene data show CDR1 as SGHKS and CDR2 as YYEKEE (reference sequence). The CDR3 DNA reads TGTGCCAGCAGCGTTACAGGAGTAGAAGCTTTCTTT. Translation gives CASSVTGVEAFF.

This rearrangement joins TRBV2 to TRBJ1-3; D may be TRBD1 (5 bases). CDR1 is SNHLY and CDR2 is FYNNEI in the germline V gene. V lost 8 bases, J lost 1 base, and 12 bases lay in between. The CDR3 has 14 amino acids. This chain's CDR3 is CASVQGSSGNTIYF. The CDR3 nucleotides are TGTGCCAGCGTTCAGGGATCGTCTGGAAACACCATATATTTT. Together with reference TRBV2 and TRBJ1-3, the CDR3 gives the full variable domain: EPEVTQTPSHQVTQMGQEVILRCVPISNHLYFYWYRQILGQKVEFLVSFYNNEISEKSEIFDDQFSVERPDGSNFTLKIRSTKLEDSAMYFCASVQGSSGNTIYFGEGSWLTVV.